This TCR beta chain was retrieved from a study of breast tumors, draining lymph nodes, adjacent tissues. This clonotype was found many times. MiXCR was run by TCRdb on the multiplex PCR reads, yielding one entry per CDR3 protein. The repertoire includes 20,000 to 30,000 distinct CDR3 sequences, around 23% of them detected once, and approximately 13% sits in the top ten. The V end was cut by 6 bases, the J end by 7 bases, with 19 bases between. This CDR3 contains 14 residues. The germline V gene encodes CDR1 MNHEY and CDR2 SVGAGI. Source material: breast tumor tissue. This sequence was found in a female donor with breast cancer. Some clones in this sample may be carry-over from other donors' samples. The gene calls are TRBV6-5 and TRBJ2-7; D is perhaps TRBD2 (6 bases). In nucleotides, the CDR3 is TGTGCCAGCAGCCCGAAGGAGGGGCGTCGTGAGCAGTACTTC. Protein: CASSPKEGRREQYF.